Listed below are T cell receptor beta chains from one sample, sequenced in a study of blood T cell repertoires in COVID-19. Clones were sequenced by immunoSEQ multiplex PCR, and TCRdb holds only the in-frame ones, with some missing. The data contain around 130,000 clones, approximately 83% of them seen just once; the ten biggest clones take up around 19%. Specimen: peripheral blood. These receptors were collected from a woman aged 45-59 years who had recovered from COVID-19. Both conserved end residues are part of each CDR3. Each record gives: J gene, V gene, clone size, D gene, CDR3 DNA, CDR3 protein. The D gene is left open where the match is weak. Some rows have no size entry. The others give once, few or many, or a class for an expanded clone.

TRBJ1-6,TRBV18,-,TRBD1,TGTGCCAGCTCACCAACGGGACAGGGAGGATCACCCCTCCACTTT,CASSPTGQGGSPLHF
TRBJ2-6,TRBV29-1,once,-,TGCAGCGTTGGACAGGTTCGCGGGGCCAACGTCCTGACTTTC,CSVGQVRGANVLTF
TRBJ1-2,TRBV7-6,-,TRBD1,TGTGCCAGCAGCCCCACCTCGATCCGACAGGGGGCTAGGGATGGCTACACCTTC,CASSPTSIRQGARDGYTF
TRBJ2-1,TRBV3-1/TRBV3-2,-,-,TGTGCCAGCAGCCCCCAGTCATCCAGCGAGACCCATGAGCAGTTCTTC,CASSPQSSSETHEQFF
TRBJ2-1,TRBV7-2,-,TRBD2,TGTGCCAGCAGCTTAGCGTCTACTAGCGGGAGCGTGAATGAGCAGTTCTTC,CASSLASTSGSVNEQFF
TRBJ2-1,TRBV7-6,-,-,TGTGCCAGCAGCCAGCGGCGGGCGGGGAGCTCCTACAATGAGCAGTTCTTC,CASSQRRAGSSYNEQFF
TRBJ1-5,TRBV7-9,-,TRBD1,TGTGCCAGCAGCTCCCAGGGGGATCAGCCCCAGCATTTT,CASSSQGDQPQHF
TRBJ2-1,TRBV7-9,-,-,TGTGCCAGCAGCTCCAGGGCCAATTTGAATGAGCAGTTCTTC,CASSSRANLNEQFF
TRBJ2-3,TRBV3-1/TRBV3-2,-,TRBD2,TGTGCCAGCAGCCAAGGACTAGCGGGAGTAGATACGCAGTATTTT,CASSQGLAGVDTQYF
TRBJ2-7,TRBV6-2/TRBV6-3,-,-,TGTGCCAGCAGTCTTACCTCCGGGACAGGGACCAGCGGGAGTATCTACGAGCAGTACTTC,CASSLTSGTGTSGSIYEQYF
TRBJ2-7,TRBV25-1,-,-,TGTGCCACCCACTCCGACAGACACTACGAGCAGTACTTC,CATHSDRHYEQYF
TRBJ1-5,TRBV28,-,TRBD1,TGTGCCAGCAGTAAGGGACAGGGGAATAGCAATCAGCCCCAGCATTTT,CASSKGQGNSNQPQHF
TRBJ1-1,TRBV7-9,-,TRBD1,TGTGCCAGCAGCCTCCGGGACAGCACTGAAGCTTTCTTT,CASSLRDSTEAFF
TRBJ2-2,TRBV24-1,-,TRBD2,TGTGCCACCAGGAATGAAGCAGGGTCTAGCGGGAGGGCCGCGAACACCGGGGAGCTGTTTTTT,CATRNEAGSSGRAANTGELFF